These 31 T cell receptor beta chains originate from one sample sequenced in a study of Ad26.COV2.S vaccination and SARS-CoV-2 variants. Only in-frame clones appear in the TCRdb table, and some are missing; sequencing was by immunoSEQ multiplex PCR. The table includes around 450,000 clones, 75% to 90% detected once. The treatment was: 15 to 20 received Ad26.COV2.S at low or high dose, single or two shots; about 5 received placebo; per-sample allocation not given. After the first vaccine or placebo injection, samples were drawn on day 63. The material was peripheral blood, obtained in a trial of Ad26.COV2.S vaccine versus placebo. The receptors derive from a person aged 18-65 years who received the Ad26.COV2.S COVID-19 vaccine or a placebo.

J is TRBJ1-4 and V is TRBV2; perhaps TRBD1 as D (5 bases). Germline V gene lookup returns CDR1 SNHLY and CDR2 FYNNEI. The CDR3 sequence is 16 residues long. V was cut by 1 base and J by 5 bases, with 14 bases left in between. The CDR3 spells CASSEGVGELNEKLFF. CDR3 sequence (DNA): TGTGCCAGCAGTGAAGGGGTGGGGGAGCTCAATGAAAAACTGTTTTTT.

The chain links TRBV5-5 to TRBJ1-4; no definite D call. Per germline, CDR1 SGHKS and CDR2 YYEKEE (reference sequence). Trimming stripped 0 bases from V and 10 bases from J, with 22 bases between. The CDR3 has 17 amino acids. CDR3 region: CASSLVTLSPVRGKLFF. The CDR3 DNA is TGTGCCAGCAGCTTGGTTACCTTGTCCCCGGTAAGAGGAAAACTGTTTTTT.

V is TRBV3-1 (or the pseudogene TRBV3-2) and J is TRBJ2-3; 10 bases match TRBD2. V shed 1 base and J 4 bases; nucleotides not matched to a gene: 8. Germline V gene sequence: CDR1 LGHDT, CDR2 YNNKEL (reference sequence). This CDR3 region has 17 residues. The CDR3 coding sequence is TGTGCCAGCAGCCAAGGCCAACCGGGACTAGCGCCAGATACGCAGTATTTT. This gives the protein CASSQGQPGLAPDTQYF.

The chain joins TRBV24-1 to TRBJ2-7; the match to TRBD1 covers 8 bases. Germline-derived CDR1 and CDR2 are KGHDR and SFDVKD. The CDR3 covers 16 residues. With V trimmed by 5 bases and J by 5 bases, 13 bases remained unmatched. CDR3 coding DNA: TGTGCCACCAGTGTAAGGGACAGGTTCCGTCGGGACGAGCAGTACGTC. This codes for CATSVRDRFRRDEQYV.

The V call is TRBV19, the J call TRBJ1-6; D not certain. Per the germline V gene, CDR1 is LNHDA and CDR2 is SQIVND (reference sequence). The CDR3 covers 14 residues. V shed 6 bases and J shed 0 bases, with 6 bases lying between them. The CDR3 loop reads CASRMSSYNSPLHF. The CDR3 DNA is TGTGCCAGTAGGATGAGCTCCTATAATTCACCCCTCCACTTT. The full variable domain, completed using reference TRBV19 and TRBJ1-6, is DGGITQSPKYLFRKEGQNVTLSCEQNLNHDAMYWYRQDPGQGLRLIYYSQIVNDFQKGDIAEGYSVSREKKESFPLTVTSAQKNPTAFYLCASRMSSYNSPLHFGNGTRLTVT.

This clone was detected once. The chain links TRBV4-3 to TRBJ2-2, with D possibly called TRBD1 or TRBD2 (5 bases each). CDR1 is LGHNA, CDR2 YSLEER, per germline. This CDR3 comprises 15 residues. V shed 2 bases and J shed 3 bases, with 10 bases lying between them. CDR3 loop: CASSQPGTDTGELFF. CDR3 bases: TGCGCCAGCAGCCAACCCGGGACGGACACCGGGGAGCTGTTTTTT.

The J gene is TRBJ2-1, the V gene TRBV4-2; D is possibly TRBD2 (7 bases). Trimming took 0 bases from V and 0 from J, leaving 12 bases between them. The CDR3 covers 17 residues. Germline V gene sequence: CDR1 LGHNA, CDR2 YNFKEQ. The CDR3 DNA is TGTGCCAGCAGCCAAGACGGGGGGCGCCTCTCCTACAATGAGCAGTTCTTC. As protein: CASSQDGGRLSYNEQFF.

V usage is TRBV19 and J usage is TRBJ1-6; D is uncertain. Germline V gives CDR1 LNHDA, CDR2 SQIVND (reference sequence). The CDR3 sequence is 16 residues long. Trimming took 4 bases from V and 0 from J, leaving 10 bases between them. The CDR3 nucleotides read TGTGCCAGTAGTAGAGACTGGAGCTCCTATAATTCACCCCTCCACTTT. Residues: CASSRDWSSYNSPLHF.

This sequence joins TRBV24-1 and TRBJ2-5, with 9 bases fitting TRBD1. The V gene end was trimmed by 7 bases and the J gene end by 5 bases; junction bases not matched to a gene: 13. Germline V gene lookup returns CDR1 KGHDR and CDR2 SFDVKD. The CDR3 has 16 residues. The CDR3 DNA reads TGTGCCACCAGCAAATCAGGGACAGGGCTTTGGGAGACCCAGTACTTC. Protein product: CATSKSGTGLWETQYF.

This chain uses TRBV6-6 with TRBJ2-2; 8 bases line up with TRBD2. The CDR3 length is 15 residues. V gave up 8 bases and J gave up 6 bases; unmatched junction bases: 11. From germline, CDR1 is MNHNY and CDR2 SVGAGI (reference sequence). The CDR3 protein is CASAPHGGAAGELFF. The DNA of the CDR3 is TGTGCCAGCGCCCCTCACGGGGGGGCCGCCGGGGAGCTGTTTTTT.

The chain has TRBV5-1 and TRBJ2-1; no clear D gene. The CDR3 totals 14 residues. Germline CDR1 and CDR2: SGHRS and YFSETQ. V lost 0 bases and J 7 bases, leaving 11 bases between the germline ends. The CDR3 region is CASSLAASKNEQFF. CDR3 bases: TGCGCCAGCAGCTTGGCCGCTAGTAAAAATGAGCAGTTCTTC.

This clone occurred a few times. The chain recombines TRBV4-2 with TRBJ1-6, with D possibly being TRBD1 (6 bases). The CDR3 covers 15 residues. Trimming pared 0 bases from V and 8 bases from J, leaving 11 bases between. CDR1 and CDR2 from the germline V gene are LGHNA and YNFKEQ. CDR3 sequence reads: CASSQEPQGDSPLHF. The CDR3 DNA follows: TGTGCCAGCAGCCAAGAGCCACAGGGTGATTCACCCCTCCACTTT.

The chain combines TRBV5-1 with TRBJ1-1; no reliable D call. Looked up from germline, CDR1 is SGHRS and CDR2 is YFSETQ. The CDR3 runs 14 residues. Trimming shortened V by 3 bases and J by 1 base, and 10 bases separated the two germline ends. The CDR3 DNA sequence: TGCGCCAGCAGCTCTGGACGGCCGAACACTGAAGCTTTCTTT. Protein product: CASSSGRPNTEAFF. The variable domain in full, completed from reference TRBV5-1 and TRBJ1-1, reads KAGVTQTPRYLIKTRGQQVTLSCSPISGHRSVSWYQQTPGQGLQFLFEYFSETQRNKGNFPGRFSGRQFSNSRSEMNVSTLELGDSALYLCASSSGRPNTEAFFGQGTRLTVV.

CDR3 in amino acids: CASSIWEGAINQPQHF. DNA of the CDR3: TGTGCCAGTAGTATTTGGGAGGGGGCTATTAATCAGCCCCAGCATTTT. The gene calls are TRBV19 and TRBJ1-5, with 7 bases lining up with TRBD1. CDR1 and CDR2 from the germline V gene are LNHDA and SQIVND (reference sequence). This CDR3 spans 16 amino acids. V was pared by 3 bases and J by 4 bases, with 9 bases of the junction left unmatched.

This clone occurred a few times. This chain links TRBV7-9 with TRBJ2-7, with D possibly being TRBD2 (6 bases). The V gene lost 5 bases and the J gene lost 6 bases, with 14 bases spanning the gap. The germline gives CDR1 SEHNR, CDR2 FQNEAQ (reference sequence). The CDR3 spans 13 residues. The chain's CDR3 is CASSPTSSLEQYV. The CDR3 region has the DNA TGTGCCAGCAGCCCCACTAGCTCCCTCGAGCAGTACGTC.

The rearrangement joins TRBV5-4 to TRBJ2-2; 8 bases align to TRBD2. The CDR3 loop spans 14 amino acids. The V and J ends lost 9 bases and 6 bases, in that order; junction bases with no gene match: 10. Germline loops: CDR1 SGHNT, CDR2 YYREEE (reference sequence). This CDR3 reads CATRGGGIAGELFF. CDR3 nucleotide sequence: TGTGCCACCCGGGGGGGCGGGATTGCCGGGGAGCTGTTTTTT.

As to this clone: The junction and the germline gene differ at one end; a read error may be behind it. This chain links TRBV2 with TRBJ1-1; D uncertain. The CDR3 extends over 12 amino acids. Germline values: CDR1 SNHLY, CDR2 FYNNEI. CDR3 DNA sequence: TGTGCCACCAGTCTCGGTTACACTGAAGCTTTCTTT. Protein: CATSLGYTEAFF.

V gene TRBV13 combines with J gene TRBJ1-2, with 9 bases fitting TRBD1. The trim removed 1 base at V and 6 bases at J, leaving 6 bases unmatched. CDR1 is PRHDT, CDR2 FYEKMQ, per germline (reference sequence). The CDR3 loop spans 15 amino acids. Written as DNA, the CDR3 is TGTGCCAGCAGCTTAGTTGGGACAGGGCTGGATGGCTACACCTTC. Protein: CASSLVGTGLDGYTF.

The genes are TRBV5-1 and TRBJ1-4; D is unresolved. The V end was cut by 4 bases, the J end by 3 bases, with 10 bases between. Germline loops: CDR1 SGHRS, CDR2 YFSETQ. CDR3 length equals 14 residues. CDR3 region: CASSLGDPNEKLFF. CDR3 DNA sequence: TGCGCCAGCAGCCTCGGGGATCCTAATGAAAAACTGTTTTTT.

The rearrangement links TRBV5-1 to TRBJ1-6; 8 bases align to TRBD1. Germline values: CDR1 SGHRS, CDR2 YFSETQ. CDR3 length equals 14 residues. The J segment lost 10 bases and the V segment lost 0 bases, leaving 3 bases of the junction unmatched. In nucleotides, the CDR3 is TGCGCCAGCAGCTTGGACGGACAGGGATCACCCCTCCACTTT. This encodes CASSLDGQGSPLHF.

V gene TRBV18 combines with J gene TRBJ2-1; TRBD1 is a possible D gene (6 bases). The germline gives CDR1 KGHSH, CDR2 LQKENI. Trimming cost V 3 bases and J 0 bases, with 9 bases left between them. The CDR3 covers 15 residues. The CDR3 spells CASSPGQSSYNEQFF. CDR3 nucleotide sequence: TGTGCCAGCTCACCTGGACAGTCCTCCTACAATGAGCAGTTCTTC.

DNA for the CDR3: TGTGCCAGCAATAACCGGGACAGGGGATATGAAAAACTGTTTTTT. It translates to CASNNRDRGYEKLFF. The gene calls are TRBV2 and TRBJ1-4, with 10 bases lining up with TRBD1. CDR1 is SNHLY, CDR2 FYNNEI, per germline. The V gene end was trimmed by 7 bases and the J gene end by 6 bases; junction bases not matched to a gene: 8. This CDR3 has 15 residues.

This chain connects TRBV6-2 or TRBV6-3 to TRBJ2-7; the D is unclear. The length of the CDR3 is 12 residues. The V and J ends lost 5 bases and 3 bases respectively, with 8 bases between them. Germline assignment: CDR1 MNHEY and CDR2 SVGEGT. The CDR3 nucleotides are TGTGCCAGCAGTAGACCCTACTACGAGCAGTACTTC. Translating gives CASSRPYYEQYF.

The rearrangement joins TRBV7-6 to TRBJ2-3; D is unclear. The CDR3 runs 13 residues. V was cut by 0 bases and J by 10 bases, with 11 bases left in between. Germline CDR1 is SGHVS and CDR2 is FNYEAQ. The CDR3 is CASSLAGQVPQYF. The CDR3 nucleotides are TGTGCCAGCAGCTTAGCAGGTCAAGTCCCGCAGTATTTT.

The chain uses TRBV5-4 and TRBJ1-1, with no clear D. The V end was cut by 3 bases, the J end by 0 bases, with 12 bases between. From germline, CDR1 is SGHNT and CDR2 YYREEE (reference sequence). The CDR3 extends over 15 amino acids. The CDR3: CASSSRTDLNTEAFF. CDR3 sequence (DNA): TGTGCCAGCAGCTCCCGGACGGATTTGAACACTGAAGCTTTCTTT.

This chain connects TRBV19 to TRBJ1-5; no reliable D call. V was pared by 4 bases and J by 0 bases, with 10 bases between. Germline values: CDR1 LNHDA, CDR2 SQIVND (reference sequence). There are 15 residues in the CDR3. The CDR3 reads CASSKDGYSNQPQHF. Here the CDR3 DNA reads TGTGCCAGTAGTAAAGACGGGTATAGCAATCAGCCCCAGCATTTT. Filled out from reference TRBV19 and TRBJ1-5, the complete variable domain reads DGGITQSPKYLFRKEGQNVTLSCEQNLNHDAMYWYRQDPGQGLRLIYYSQIVNDFQKGDIAEGYSVSREKKESFPLTVTSAQKNPTAFYLCASSKDGYSNQPQHFGDGTRLSIL.

This chain joins TRBV5-4 and TRBJ2-7; D call uncertain. The CDR3 has 15 residues. V gave up 0 bases and J gave up 3 bases, with 13 bases separating them. The germline V gene encodes CDR1 SGHNT and CDR2 YYREEE (reference sequence). The CDR3 coding sequence is TGTGCCAGCAGCTTGGCCGCGGCCCAGGACTACGAGCAGTACTTC. Its translation: CASSLAAAQDYEQYF.

The chain links TRBV2 to TRBJ1-6; no definite D call. The germline CDR1 and CDR2 sequences are SNHLY and FYNNEI. There are 14 residues in the CDR3. Trimming left V 1 base short and J 6 bases short, with 7 bases between. The CDR3 nucleotides are TGTGCCAGCAGTGAAGGGCAGCTTAATTCACCCCTCCACTTT. Amino acids: CASSEGQLNSPLHF. The entire variable domain, with the rest obtained from reference TRBV2 and TRBJ1-6, is as follows: EPEVTQTPSHQVTQMGQEVILRCVPISNHLYFYWYRQILGQKVEFLVSFYNNEISEKSEIFDDQFSVERPDGSNFTLKIRSTKLEDSAMYFCASSEGQLNSPLHFGNGTRLTVT.

The J gene is TRBJ2-3, the V gene TRBV7-2; TRBD1 matches at 8 bases. The ends lost 3 bases at V and 2 bases at J; junction bases unmatched: 1. The CDR3 has 14 residues. Per the germline V gene, CDR1 is SGHTA and CDR2 is FQGNSA. The CDR3 DNA follows: TGTGCCAGCAGCTTGGACAGGGCCACAGATACGCAGTATTTT. Amino acid sequence: CASSLDRATDTQYF. Complete variable domain (other parts from reference TRBV7-2 and TRBJ2-3): GAGVSQSPSNKVTEKGKDVELRCDPISGHTALYWYRQSLGQGLEFLIYFQGNSAPDKSGLPSDRFSAERTGGSVSTLTIQRTQQEDSAVYLCASSLDRATDTQYFGPGTRLTVL.

The CDR3 protein is CASSGGLNTEAFF. CDR3 bases: TGCGCCAGCAGCGGTGGGTTAAACACTGAAGCTTTCTTT. V and J are TRBV5-1 and TRBJ1-1, with D uncertain. Trimming removed 4 bases at V and 2 bases at J, with 9 bases between. CDR1 and CDR2 from the germline V gene are SGHRS and YFSETQ. CDR3 length equals 13 residues. Full variable domain (missing parts from reference TRBV5-1 and TRBJ1-1): KAGVTQTPRYLIKTRGQQVTLSCSPISGHRSVSWYQQTPGQGLQFLFEYFSETQRNKGNFPGRFSGRQFSNSRSEMNVSTLELGDSALYLCASSGGLNTEAFFGQGTRLTVV.

The chain employs TRBV28 and TRBJ1-2, with D possibly being TRBD1 (6 bases). The length of the CDR3 is 11 residues. V dropped 7 bases and J dropped 4 bases, with 7 bases sitting between them. Germline CDR1 MDHEN, CDR2 SYDVKM. As DNA, the CDR3 is TGTGCCAGCAAAGGGGGCTATGGCTACACCTTC. This gives the protein CASKGGYGYTF.